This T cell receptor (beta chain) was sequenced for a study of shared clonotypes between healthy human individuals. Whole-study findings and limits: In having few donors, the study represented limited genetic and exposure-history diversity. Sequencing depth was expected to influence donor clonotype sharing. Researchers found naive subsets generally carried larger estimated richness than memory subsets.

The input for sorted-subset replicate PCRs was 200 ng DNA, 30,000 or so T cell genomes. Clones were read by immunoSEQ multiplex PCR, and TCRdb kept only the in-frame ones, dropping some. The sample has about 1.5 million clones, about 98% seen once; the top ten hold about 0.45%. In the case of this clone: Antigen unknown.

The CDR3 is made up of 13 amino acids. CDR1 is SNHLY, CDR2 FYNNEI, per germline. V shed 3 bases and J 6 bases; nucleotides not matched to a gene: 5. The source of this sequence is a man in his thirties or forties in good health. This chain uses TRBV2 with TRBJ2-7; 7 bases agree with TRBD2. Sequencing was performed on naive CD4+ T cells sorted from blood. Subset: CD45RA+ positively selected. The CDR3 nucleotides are TGTGCCAGCAGTGAGCGGGGGACCCTCGAGCAGTACTTC. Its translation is CASSERGTLEQYF.